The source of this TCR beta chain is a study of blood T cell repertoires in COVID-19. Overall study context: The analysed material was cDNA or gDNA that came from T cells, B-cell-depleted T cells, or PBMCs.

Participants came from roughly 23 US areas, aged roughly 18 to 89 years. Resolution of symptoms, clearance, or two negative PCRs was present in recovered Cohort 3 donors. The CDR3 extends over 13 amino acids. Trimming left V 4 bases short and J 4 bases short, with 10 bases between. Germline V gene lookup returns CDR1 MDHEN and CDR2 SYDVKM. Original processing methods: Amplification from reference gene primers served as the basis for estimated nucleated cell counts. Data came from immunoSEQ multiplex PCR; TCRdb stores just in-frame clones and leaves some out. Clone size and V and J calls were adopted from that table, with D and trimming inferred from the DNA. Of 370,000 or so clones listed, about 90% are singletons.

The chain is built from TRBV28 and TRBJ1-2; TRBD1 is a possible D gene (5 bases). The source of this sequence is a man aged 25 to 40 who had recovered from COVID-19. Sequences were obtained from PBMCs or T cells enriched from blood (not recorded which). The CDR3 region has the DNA TGTGCCAGCAGTTACGCAGGGCTCTATGGCTACACCTTC. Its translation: CASSYAGLYGYTF.